This T cell receptor (beta chain) came from a study of blood T cell repertoires in COVID-19. V was clipped by 3 bases and J by 5 bases, with 10 bases between them. The CDR3 is 13 amino acids. Germline V gene sequence: CDR1 SGHTA, CDR2 FQGNSA. Measured with immunoSEQ multiplex PCR; TCRdb has only the in-frame clones, and not every one. The data contain 200,000 to 250,000 clones, 80% to 85% of them singletons. Sequenced input: PBMCs or T cells enriched from blood (not recorded which). The genes are TRBV7-2 and TRBJ2-5; D unresolved. This TCR derives from a woman aged 40 to 49 who had recovered from COVID-19. Here the CDR3 reads CASSFENAETQYF. CDR3 nucleotides: TGTGCCAGCAGCTTTGAAAATGCGGAGACCCAGTACTTC. The variable domain in full, completed from reference TRBV7-2 and TRBJ2-5, reads GAGVSQSPSNKVTEKGKDVELRCDPISGHTALYWYRQSLGQGLEFLIYFQGNSAPDKSGLPSDRFSAERTGGSVSTLTIQRTQQEDSAVYLCASSFENAETQYFGPGTRLLVL.